The 7 T cell receptor beta chains presented below share a single source sample, sequenced in a study of shared clonotypes between healthy human individuals. TCRdb keeps only in-frame clones here, not all; method: immunoSEQ multiplex PCR. Here the sample spans about 1.1 million clones, 70% to 80% being singletons. Material for sequencing was memory CD4+ T cells from PBMCs. The subset: CD45RA-negative fraction. The receptors here all came from a man in his late teens or twenties in good health. Some clones in this sample may be carry-over from other donors' samples.

Turning to this clone: Other DNA sequences within the sample encode an identical CDR3. This chain links TRBV9 with TRBJ1-1; no clear D. The CDR3 runs 13 residues. The V gene lost 0 bases and the J gene lost 5 bases, with 8 bases spanning the gap. CDR1 is SGDLS and CDR2 is YYNGEE in the germline V gene. In DNA, the CDR3 is TGTGCCAGCAGCGTAGTGGCGGGAACTGAAGCTTTCTTT. Amino acids: CASSVVAGTEAFF.

This clone has a count of ten or more. The chain recombines TRBV28 with TRBJ1-1; D gene unclear. Trimming stripped 1 base from V and 0 bases from J, with 9 bases between. Germline values: CDR1 MDHEN, CDR2 SYDVKM. CDR3 length: 15 amino acids. The DNA for the CDR3 is TGTGCCAGCAGTTTATCCGGGCCAATGAACACTGAAGCTTTCTTT. Translating gives CASSLSGPMNTEAFF.

The gene calls are TRBV11-2 and TRBJ1-3; 8 bases are a match to TRBD1. Unmatched junction bases numbered 9, after V lost 2 bases and J lost 9 bases. Germline lookup yields CDR1 SGHAT and CDR2 FQNNGV. The CDR3 runs 15 residues. The CDR3 sequence: CASSLYGTGVSTIYF. The CDR3 nucleotides read TGTGCCAGCAGCTTATACGGGACAGGAGTTAGCACCATATATTTT.

As regards this clone: One base away lies a much larger clone, so this may be a sequencing read error. The identical CDR3 is also encoded by other nucleotide sequences in the sample. The chain couples TRBV25-1 to TRBJ2-7; TRBD1 aligns across 7 bases. The CDR3 is 14 residues long. Germline CDR1 MGHDK, CDR2 SYGVNS. J was trimmed by 4 bases and V by 5 bases; bases with no gene match: 8. The CDR3 DNA sequence: TGTGCCAGCAGTCGGACAGGAGGCACATACGAGCAGTACTTC. It is translated as CASSRTGGTYEQYF.

As concerns this clone: This clone may be a read error of a much larger clone one base away. A read error is likely, as this CDR3 ends without the conserved phenylalanine or tryptophan. This chain uses TRBV4-2 with TRBJ1-4; D is unclear. CDR3 length equals 12 residues. Germline CDR1 is LGHNA and CDR2 is YNFKEQ. V was trimmed by 1 base and J by 6 bases, leaving 3 bases between them. This chain's CDR3 is CASSQVDEKLFS. The CDR3 nucleotides read TGTGCCAGCAGCCAAGTAGATGAAAAACTGTTTTCT.

The chain combines TRBV11-2 with TRBJ2-6, with TRBD1 matching 9 bases. V trimming: 0 bases; J trimming: 0 bases; junction bases outside the gene matches: 6. The germline CDR1 and CDR2 sequences are SGHAT and FQNNGV. The CDR3 sequence is 19 residues long. Here the CDR3 DNA reads TGTGCCAGCAGCTTAGACCGGGACAGGGTTGGCTCTGGGGCCAACGTCCTGACTTTC. This codes for CASSLDRDRVGSGANVLTF.

The chain joins TRBV2 to TRBJ2-7; 11 bases are a match to TRBD2. With 8 bases clipped from V and 0 bases from J, the junction kept 12 bases outside the gene matches. Per the germline V gene, CDR1 is SNHLY and CDR2 is FYNNEI. This CDR3 has 17 residues. CDR3 sequence: CASASSSGGTSSYEQYF. In DNA form, the CDR3 reads TGTGCCAGCGCTTCTTCTAGCGGGGGGACTTCCTCCTACGAGCAGTACTTC.